Listed below are T cell receptor beta chains from one sample, sequenced in a study of T cell changes during pregnancy in multiple sclerosis. TCRdb's table, derived via immunoSEQ multiplex PCR, lists solely in-frame clones and lacks some. The sample has roughly 33,000 clones, around 90% seen once. The sequences come from CD4+ T cells from peripheral blood mononuclear cells, collected in the third trimester of pregnancy. The receptors shown here come from a female donor in good health, enrolled as a control in a pregnancy study. Each CDR3 is given with its conserved first and last residue. The D gene is left open where the match is weak. Clone size is not always given. Where it is, it says once, few, many or a class for expanded clones.

CDR3	DNA	V	size	D	J
CASSISIAGVNTGELFF	TGTGCCAGTAGTATTTCGATAGCGGGGGTTAACACCGGGGAGCTGTTTTTT	TRBV19	NA	TRBD2	TRBJ2-2
CASSEGIYYEQYF	TGTGCCAGCAGTGAAGGCATCTACTACGAGCAGTACTTC	TRBV2	NA	NA	TRBJ2-7
CAWSEQGYDEQYF	TGTGCCTGGAGTGAACAGGGCTACGACGAGCAGTACTTC	TRBV30	NA	NA	TRBJ2-7
CASRQDYGYTF	TGTGCCAGCAGGCAGGACTATGGCTACACCTTC	TRBV4-2	few	NA	TRBJ1-2
CASSSLGVQETQYF	TGCGCCAGCAGCTCCCTAGGGGTTCAAGAGACCCAGTACTTC	TRBV5-1	NA	NA	TRBJ2-5
CASSLDRVNLANTGELFF	TGTGCCAGCAGCTTAGACAGGGTGAACCTTGCGAACACCGGGGAGCTGTTTTTT	TRBV11-1	NA	NA	TRBJ2-2
CASSPTAAGNTIYF	TGTGCCAGCAGCCCTACGGCGGCCGGAAACACCATATATTTT	TRBV7-9	NA	NA	TRBJ1-3
CASSEFFSVPQAEAFF	TGTGCCAGCAGTGAATTCTTCTCAGTGCCCCAGGCTGAAGCTTTCTTT	TRBV6-4	NA	NA	TRBJ1-1
CSVAVEARTDTQYF	TGCAGCGTTGCGGTGGAGGCGAGGACAGATACGCAGTATTTT	TRBV29-1	NA	NA	TRBJ2-3
CAWSTLAVSYNEQFF	TGTGCCTGGAGTACTCTAGCGGTCTCCTACAATGAGCAGTTCTTC	TRBV30	NA	TRBD2	TRBJ2-1
CASSQLPVSEAFF	TGTGCCAGCAGTCAACTCCCGGTGTCTGAAGCTTTCTTT	TRBV7-8	NA	NA	TRBJ1-1
CAWSAAGTTYEQYF	TGTGCCTGGAGTGCGGCGGGAACGACCTACGAGCAGTACTTC	TRBV30	NA	NA	TRBJ2-7
CASSLGQDDEQYF	TGTGCCAGCAGCTTAGGACAGGATGACGAGCAGTACTTC	TRBV7-9	NA	NA	TRBJ2-7
CSVGRGLVGLGNEQFF	TGCAGCGTTGGAAGGGGTTTAGTGGGGCTAGGCAATGAGCAGTTCTTC	TRBV29-1	NA	NA	TRBJ2-1
CAWSVSPTSYEQYF	TGTGCCTGGAGTGTATCCCCTACCTCCTACGAGCAGTACTTC	TRBV30	few	NA	TRBJ2-7
CASRGGWNIQYF	TGTGCCTCCCGGGGAGGGTGGAACATTCAGTACTTC	TRBV28	NA	TRBD2	TRBJ2-4
CAISGGGGPYEQYF	TGTGCCATCAGTGGGGGTGGGGGCCCCTACGAGCAGTACTTC	TRBV10-3	NA	NA	TRBJ2-7
CASSQDSNSPLHF	TGCGCCAGCAGCCAAGATTCGAATTCACCCCTCCACTTT	TRBV4-3	NA	NA	TRBJ1-6
CASSEQGTDTQYF	TGTGCCAGCAGTGAGCAGGGCACAGATACGCAGTATTTT	TRBV6-4	once	NA	TRBJ2-3
CASRDGGTGNTIYF	TGTGCCAGCAGGGACGGGGGAACTGGAAACACCATATATTTT	TRBV6-6	NA	NA	TRBJ1-3
CASSPSRVSYGYTF	TGTGCCAGTAGTCCCAGCAGGGTTAGCTATGGCTACACCTTC	TRBV19	once	NA	TRBJ1-2
CASSSRVRGNEKLFF	TGTGCCAGCAGTTCTAGGGTGCGGGGAAATGAAAAACTGTTTTTT	TRBV2	NA	NA	TRBJ1-4
CASSYRGGDGYTF	TGTGCCAGCAGTTACAGGGGAGGGGATGGCTACACCTTC	TRBV6-5	NA	NA	TRBJ1-2
CASSPEVFSTDTQYF	TGTGCCAGCTCACCTGAGGTCTTTAGCACAGATACGCAGTATTTT	TRBV18	NA	NA	TRBJ2-3
CAWSPLGAGNTIYF	TGTGCCTGGAGCCCGCTAGGGGCTGGAAACACCATATATTTT	TRBV30	NA	NA	TRBJ1-3
CASSHPGTGGSPLHF	TGTGCCAGCAGCCACCCCGGGACAGGGGGCTCACCCCTCCACTTT	TRBV7-9	NA	TRBD1	TRBJ1-6